These 19 T cell receptor beta chains were sequenced from one sample in a study of shared clonotypes between healthy human individuals. Here immunoSEQ multiplex PCR was the method, and the copy in TCRdb shows in-frame clones only, minus some. The data hold about 1.1 million clones, with roughly 80% observed a single time. The material sequenced was memory CD4+ T cells from PBMCs. Subset of the sample: CD45RA-negative fraction. These receptors were taken from a man younger than 30 in good health. Some clones in this sample may be carry-over from other donors' samples.

The rearrangement uses TRBV5-1 and TRBJ2-7, with D possibly called TRBD1 or TRBD2 (5 bases each). Trimming removed 3 bases at V and 2 bases at J, with 12 bases between. CDR3 size: 14 residues. The V gene's germline CDR1 is SGHRS and CDR2 YFSETQ. The CDR3 nucleotides are TGCGCCAGCAGCTCGGGACCTGAAACCTACGAGCAGTACTTC. Encoded protein: CASSSGPETYEQYF.

This clone was counted ten times or more. The genes are TRBV29-1 and TRBJ1-2, with TRBD1 matching 10 bases. V shed 7 bases, J shed 8 bases, and the junction held 13 bases outside the gene matches. CDR1 is SQVTM, CDR2 ANQGSEA, per germline. The length of the CDR3 is 14 residues. The CDR3, as DNA: TGCAGCGGGACACGACAGGGGGCAAGGTCCGGCTACACCTTC. Its translation is CSGTRQGARSGYTF. The whole variable domain, filled in from reference TRBV29-1 and TRBJ1-2, reads SAVISQKPSRDICQRGTSLTIQCQVDSQVTMMFWYRQQPGQSLTLIATANQGSEATYESGFVIDKFPISRPNLTFSTLTVSNMSPEDSSIYLCSGTRQGARSGYTFGSGTRLTVV.

This clone was picked up a small number of times. This chain links TRBV18 with TRBJ1-1, with 10 bases identical to TRBD1. The CDR3 loop spans 15 amino acids. V trimming: 3 bases; J trimming: 4 bases; junction bases outside the gene matches: 5. Looked up from germline, CDR1 is KGHSH and CDR2 is LQKENI. The CDR3 region has the DNA TGTGCCAGCTCACCGCCGGGACAGGGGTTCACTGAAGCTTTCTTT. Its protein product is CASSPPGQGFTEAFF.

This clone was seen only a few times. CDR3 amino acids: CASSDRATGELFF. The CDR3 DNA sequence: TGTGCCAGCAGTGACAGGGCCACCGGGGAGCTGTTTTTT. The chain has TRBV6-4 and TRBJ2-2; unclear D gene. Looked up from germline, CDR1 is MRHNA and CDR2 is SNTAGT. This CDR3 region has 13 residues. V was clipped by 2 bases and J by 4 bases, with 5 bases between them.

In nucleotides, the CDR3 is TGCAGTGTAGTGGCGGGCGGCAATGAGCAGTTCTTC. As protein: CSVVAGGNEQFF. The rearrangement links TRBV29-1 to TRBJ2-1; the D gene is possibly TRBD2 (5 bases). CDR1 is SQVTM, CDR2 ANQGSEA, per germline. CDR3 length: 12 amino acids.

This clone was recorded once. The chain uses TRBV6-5 and TRBJ2-1; 7 bases line up with TRBD1. J gave up 16 bases and V 0 bases, and 3 bases lay outside the gene matches. This CDR3 has 11 amino acids. CDR1 and CDR2 (germline): MNHEY, SVGAGI. In nucleotides, the CDR3 is TGTGCCAGCAGTTACTCAGGGGGCTTCTTCTTC. It is translated as CASSYSGGFFF.

The chain links TRBV5-6 to TRBJ2-6; TRBD1 is a possible D gene (6 bases). The CDR3 consists of 17 residues. Trimming removed 3 bases at V and 0 bases at J, with 13 bases between. The germline CDR1 and CDR2 sequences are SGHDT and YYEEEE. The CDR3 region has the DNA TGTGCCAGCAGCTATAGAACAGGGAGCTCTGGGGCCAACGTCCTGACTTTC. It codes for CASSYRTGSSGANVLTF.

This clone was seen a single time. This chain connects TRBV7-8 to TRBJ2-1, with D perhaps given as TRBD1 or TRBD2 (5 bases each). The germline V gene encodes CDR1 SGHVS and CDR2 FQNEAQ. The CDR3 contains 17 residues. With 3 bases removed from V and 6 bases from J, the gap between germline ends came to 21 bases. CDR3 amino acids: CASSLRGRRVLSNEQFF. The CDR3 bases are TGTGCCAGCAGCTTGAGGGGCAGGAGAGTCCTTAGCAATGAGCAGTTCTTC.

DNA for the CDR3: TGTGCCTGGAGTAGAGACAGGTACTATGGCTACACCTTC. Translated: CAWSRDRYYGYTF. The chain combines TRBV30 with TRBJ1-2; maybe TRBD1 (6 bases). There are 13 residues in the CDR3. V was trimmed by 2 bases and J by 3 bases, leaving 10 bases between them. Germline loops: CDR1 GTSNPN, CDR2 SVGIG (reference sequence).

This chain links TRBV15 with TRBJ2-5; 13 bases align to TRBD2. With V trimmed by 4 bases and J by 5 bases, 4 bases remained unmatched. Germline V gene data show CDR1 as LNHNV and CDR2 as YYDKDF (reference sequence). The CDR3 sequence is 15 residues long. This chain's CDR3 is CATSTRTSGSETQYF. The CDR3, as DNA: TGTGCCACCAGCACCAGGACTAGCGGGAGTGAGACCCAGTACTTC.

Turning to this clone: The identical CDR3 is also encoded by other nucleotide sequences in the sample. This chain connects TRBV5-1 to TRBJ2-6, with unresolved D. CDR3 size: 15 residues. In germline, CDR1 is SGHRS, CDR2 YFSETQ. Trimming left V 0 bases short and J 1 base short, with 5 bases between. The CDR3 DNA reads as TGCGCCAGCAGCTTGGGGTCATCTGGGGCCAACGTCCTGACTTTC. Encoded protein: CASSLGSSGANVLTF.

The chain uses TRBV5-1 and TRBJ1-1, with unresolved D. V was trimmed by 3 bases and J by 1 base, leaving 10 bases between them. CDR1 is SGHRS and CDR2 is YFSETQ in the germline V gene. This CDR3 spans 14 amino acids. In DNA form, the CDR3 reads TGCGCCAGCAGCTCCCACACTACGAACACTGAAGCTTTCTTT. It codes for CASSSHTTNTEAFF. The full variable domain, in which reference TRBV5-1 and TRBJ1-1 provide the parts outside the CDR3, is KAGVTQTPRYLIKTRGQQVTLSCSPISGHRSVSWYQQTPGQGLQFLFEYFSETQRNKGNFPGRFSGRQFSNSRSEMNVSTLELGDSALYLCASSSHTTNTEAFFGQGTRLTVV.

V gene TRBV23-1 combines with J gene TRBJ1-1; tentative D call: TRBD1 (5 bases). TRBV23-1 is flagged as an ORF with uncertain function. The CDR3 extends over 12 amino acids. With 8 bases removed from V and 4 bases from J, the gap between germline ends came to 11 bases. The CDR3 DNA reads as TGCGCCAGCGAGATGGGGGGCACTGAAGCTTTCTTT. Amino acid sequence: CASEMGGTEAFF.

This chain uses TRBV7-9 with TRBJ1-2; D possibly corresponds to TRBD1 (5 bases). The CDR3 has 14 residues. V was pared by 7 bases and J by 6 bases, with 18 bases between. Germline V CDR1 and CDR2: SEHNR, FQNEAQ (reference sequence). The CDR3 DNA is TGTGCCAGCACCAATCAGGGACGGGGGGATGGCTACACCTTC. This encodes CASTNQGRGDGYTF. Combining the CDR3 with reference TRBV7-9 and TRBJ1-2 gives the whole variable domain DTGVSQNPRHKITKRGQNVTFRCDPISEHNRLYWYRQTLGQGPEFLTYFQNEAQLEKSRLLSDRFSAERPKGSFSTLEIQRTEQGDSAMYLCASTNQGRGDGYTFGSGTRLTVV.

Comments on this clone: A far larger clone lies a single base away; this is likely a read error. The rearrangement links TRBV9 to TRBJ1-2; no definite D call. Trimming took off 0 bases at V and 2 bases at J, with 11 bases between the two ends. This CDR3 region has 15 residues. CDR1 and CDR2 (germline): SGDLS, YYNGEE. CDR3 sequence reads: CASSVEGGLNYGYTF. Here the CDR3 DNA reads TGTGCCAGCAGCGTAGAAGGCGGCCTGAACTATGGCTACACCTTC.

V gene TRBV6-5 combines with J gene TRBJ2-3, with D tentatively TRBD1 (6 bases). The CDR3 has 14 residues. From germline, CDR1 is MNHEY and CDR2 SVGAGI. V was trimmed by 11 bases and J by 8 bases, leaving 23 bases between them. In nucleotides, the CDR3 is TGTGCCGTCAAACAGGGTGGATTCTTCGGTACGCAGTATTTT. Translated: CAVKQGGFFGTQYF.

The chain combines TRBV6-1 with TRBJ2-7; a possible D gene is TRBD2 (6 bases). The V gene lost 6 bases and the J gene lost 2 bases, with 8 bases spanning the gap. The length of the CDR3 is 12 residues. Germline CDR1 reads MNHNS; CDR2 reads SASEGT. CDR3 nucleotide sequence: TGTGCCAGCAGGGTAGCGGCCTACGAGCAGTACTTC. Protein sequence: CASRVAAYEQYF.

This clone was seen more than once but under ten times. The CDR3 bases are TGTGCCAGTAGTCGCCAGTGGACAGGGGCTCCAATGAATAGAGGGTCTCCCAATACGCAGTATTTT. Amino acids: CASSRQWTGAPMNRGSPNTQYF. This chain connects TRBV19 to TRBJ2-3; 9 nucleotides line up with TRBD1. Germline V gene sequence: CDR1 LNHDA, CDR2 SQIVND (reference sequence). This CDR3 has 22 residues. V shed 5 bases, J shed 7 bases, and the junction held 31 bases outside the gene matches.

V is TRBV18 and J is TRBJ2-7, with D possibly being TRBD1 (5 bases). Germline values: CDR1 KGHSH, CDR2 LQKENI. Trimming removed 5 bases from V and 1 base from J, with 9 bases in between. CDR3 length: 13 residues. CDR3 sequence reads: CASSVRESYEQYF. In nucleotides, the CDR3 is TGTGCCAGCTCAGTCAGGGAATCCTACGAGCAGTACTTC.